Described below is a single T cell receptor (beta chain) sequence and its context. A junction end diverges from the germline sequence, so it may reflect a read error. Using immunoSEQ multiplex PCR, the repertoire was profiled, and TCRdb retains in-frame clones only, with some absent. Of 180,000 or so clones detected, about 92% appear once; the ten largest clones hold approximately 1.3%. The germline V gene has CDR1 SSHAT and CDR2 FNYEAQ (reference sequence). The CDR3 is 16 amino acids. These data are taken from a study of T cell responses to AZD1222 COVID-19 vaccine. The V and J genes are TRBV7-7 and TRBJ2-3, with TRBD2 identical over 8 bases. This clonotype was obtained from an adult who received the AZD1222 COVID-19 vaccine. The material was peripheral blood, obtained 28 days after the second AZD1222 dose. CDR3 DNA sequence: TGTGCTAGCAGCTTAGGACCAGCGGGGGGCACAGATACGCAGTATTTT. It translates to CASSLGPAGGTDTQYF.